This TCR beta chain appears in the sequencing data of a study of blood T cell repertoires in COVID-19. Study-level information: Acute-phase and convalescent COVID-19 samples originated in the United States, Italy and Spain. T cells, B-cell-depleted T cells, or PBMCs provided the cDNA or gDNA that served as material.

The CDR3 is made up of 15 amino acids. J gave up 3 bases and V 5 bases, and 8 bases lay outside the gene matches. In germline, CDR1 is SGHNT, CDR2 YYREEE (reference sequence). Source study methods: Estimates of nucleated cell counts were drawn from the amplification of reference gene primers. The protocol was immunoSEQ multiplex PCR, while the TCRdb copy is restricted to in-frame clones and leaves out a portion. That table is the source of V, J and clone size, and D and trimming were worked out from the DNA. Of 72,000 or so clones detected, roughly 86% appear once; the ten largest clones hold 1.4% to 1.5%.

The chain links TRBV5-4 to TRBJ2-7; 10 bases agree with TRBD1. Sequenced: peripheral blood. This receptor was taken from a man aged 55 to 70 with acute or convalescent COVID-19. Here the CDR3 DNA reads TGTGCCAGCAGGGTCGGGGACAGGGGCTTCTACGAGCAGTACTTC. Amino acids: CASRVGDRGFYEQYF.